The subject of this entry is one TCR beta chain. Many counts were recorded for this clonotype. Its antigen is not yet known. No base quality information exists; no much larger clone differs at one position. The data were obtained in a study of human T cells and chemical hapten exposure (dated by TCRdb to the early 2020s). About the investigation overall: For sensitization, 2% DPC in acetone was applied to a roughly 2 cm by roughly 2 cm area of upper inner arm skin. The patient cohort, mostly female, included alopecia areata with under or over 50% scalp involvement, alopecia totalis and alopecia universalis. Approximately 28 alopecia patients provided blood for TCR sequencing at one to four time points (pre-sensitization, 2, 6 and 24 weeks). Blood was sampled from patients pre-sensitization (week 0) and at 2, 6 and about 24 weeks after DPC sensitization. In alopecia patients, the study followed how the peripheral blood TCR repertoire changed in vivo over primary and secondary sensitization to diphenylcyclopropenone (DPC), a hapten. The libraries were sequenced as a pool, and the TCR yield per sample differed mostly because of small variations in library volumes within the pool. Patients additionally received weekly therapeutic DPC doses to the scalp throughout the approximately 25-week study period. Patch testing was performed on the upper back with Finn chambers containing 0.01% DPC, and the patch tests were scored after 6 days according to International Contact Dermatitis Research Group standards.

The CDR3 starts with the cysteine, ends with the phenylalanine, and has 13 residues. Just the 39-base CDR3 DNA is kept, in frame starting at base 1. Overall study results and their limits: Because all patients had alopecia, a presumed autoimmune disease, the immune response of the patients might differ from that of healthy individuals. Patch test score was positively correlated with the number of PT1 expanded TCRs, with significance at thresholds 8, 16 and 32 but not at 4. The number of TCRs above 1 in 1000 frequency did not change with DPC sensitization; there was no evidence of global repertoire structure alterations. Compared with pre-sensitization or healthy control sets, expanded TCRs formed significantly more large CDR3 similarity clusters, which is consistent with antigen-driven responses. After repeated subsampling, the strength of the expansion versus patch-test correlation and the threshold at which it became significant changed.

Per the publication, the time point label means: patch test 3, about 24 weeks after DPC sensitization. The treatment or condition label here, explained by the study, means: therapeutic diphenylcyclopropenone sensitization with weekly scalp DPC. At every patch-test visit, the blood draw took place before the patch test was put on. Eligible patients were aged 18 to 70, diagnosed with alopecia, deemed suitable for DPC therapy, and excluded if pregnant. Total RNA was extracted from unfractionated whole blood that had been collected in Tempus Blood RNA tubes. The library was made by RACE. Data came from a NextSeq 500. During library preparation, unique molecular identifiers were attached to individual cDNA molecules so that TCRs could be counted in a quantitative, reproducible way. Each blood RNA sample was used to sequence both TCR alpha and TCR beta chains. Concerning the study's data processing: Samples had a median of about 96,000 TCRs, with a range from roughly 23,224 to 700,000. V, J and CDR3 annotation of the TCR reads was carried out using the Decombinator software suite. Every sample was subsampled to the same number of TCRs (28,000) for the PS versus PT1 abundance plots. TCRs were defined as expanded if absent before sensitization and observed at least eight times at the 2-week time point. TCRdb reprocessing: public reads trimmed at Q25 with fastp, clones called with MiXCR, in-frame beta chains kept. Each CDR3 protein appears once, grouped with its most common genes and DNA. These V and J calls are TCRdb output, not the study's own analysis. In all, the sample holds tens of thousands of distinct CDR3 sequences, and roughly 9.5% of those were seen once. The ten largest account for roughly 17% of the sample.

The receptor comes from a woman between 35 and 50 years old with alopecia areata. Some clones in this sample may be carry-over from other donors' samples. Sequenced here: whole blood, sampled in connection with sensitization to the hapten diphenylcyclopropenone (DPC). The rearranged chain carries TRBV21-1 and TRBJ1-5. TRBV21-1 is termed a pseudogene. At the DNA level, the sequence is TGTGCCAGCAGCAAAGGTAACAATCAGCCCCAGCATTTT. Its coded protein is CASSKGNNQPQHF.